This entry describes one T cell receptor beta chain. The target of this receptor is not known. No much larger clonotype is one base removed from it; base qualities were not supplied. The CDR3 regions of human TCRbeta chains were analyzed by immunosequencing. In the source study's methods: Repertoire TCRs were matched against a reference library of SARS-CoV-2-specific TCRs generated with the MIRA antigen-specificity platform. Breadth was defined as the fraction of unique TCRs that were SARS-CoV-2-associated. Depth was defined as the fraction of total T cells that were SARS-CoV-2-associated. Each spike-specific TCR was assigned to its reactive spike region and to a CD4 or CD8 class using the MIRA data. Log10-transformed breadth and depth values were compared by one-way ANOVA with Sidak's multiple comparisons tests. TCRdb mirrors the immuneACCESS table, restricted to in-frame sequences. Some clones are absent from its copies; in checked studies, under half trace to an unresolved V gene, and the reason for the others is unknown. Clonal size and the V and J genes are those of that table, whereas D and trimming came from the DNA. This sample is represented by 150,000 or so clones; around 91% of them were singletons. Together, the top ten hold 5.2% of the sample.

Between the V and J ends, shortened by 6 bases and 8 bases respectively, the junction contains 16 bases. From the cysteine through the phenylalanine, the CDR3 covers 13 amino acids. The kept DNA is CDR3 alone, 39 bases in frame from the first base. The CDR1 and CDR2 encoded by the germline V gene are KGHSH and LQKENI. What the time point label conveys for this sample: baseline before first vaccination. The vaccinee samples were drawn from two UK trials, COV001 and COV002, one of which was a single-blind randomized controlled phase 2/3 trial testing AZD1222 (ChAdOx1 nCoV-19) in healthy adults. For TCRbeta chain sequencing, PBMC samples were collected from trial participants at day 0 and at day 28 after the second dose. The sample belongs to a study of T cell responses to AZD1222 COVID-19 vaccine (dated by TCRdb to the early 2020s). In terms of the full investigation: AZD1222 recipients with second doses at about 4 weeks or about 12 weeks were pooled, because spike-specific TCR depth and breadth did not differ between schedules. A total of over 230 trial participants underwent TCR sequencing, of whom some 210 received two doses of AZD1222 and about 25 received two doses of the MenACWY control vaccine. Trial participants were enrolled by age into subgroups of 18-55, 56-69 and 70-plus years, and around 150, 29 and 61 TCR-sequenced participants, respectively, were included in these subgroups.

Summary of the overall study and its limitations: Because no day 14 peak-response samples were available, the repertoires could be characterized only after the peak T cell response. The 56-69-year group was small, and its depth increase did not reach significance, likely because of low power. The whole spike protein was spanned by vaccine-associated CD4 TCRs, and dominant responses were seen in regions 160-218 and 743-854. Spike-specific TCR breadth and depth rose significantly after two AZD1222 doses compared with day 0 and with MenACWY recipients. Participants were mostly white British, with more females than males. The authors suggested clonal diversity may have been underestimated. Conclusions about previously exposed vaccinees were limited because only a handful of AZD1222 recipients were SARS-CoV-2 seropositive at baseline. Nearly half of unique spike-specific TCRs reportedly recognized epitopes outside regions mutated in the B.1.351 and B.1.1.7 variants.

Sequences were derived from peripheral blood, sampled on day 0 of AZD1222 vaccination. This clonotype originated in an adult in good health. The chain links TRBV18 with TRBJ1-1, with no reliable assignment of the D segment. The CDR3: CASSSDIDGEAFF. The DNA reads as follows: TGTGCCAGCTCTTCGGATATAGACGGGGAAGCTTTCTTT.